This T cell receptor beta chain was documented in a study of T cells in Graves' hyperthyroidism and ophthalmopathy. The source material, RNA transcripts, was used to amplify TCR beta CDR3 regions. Researchers ran a first-round RT-PCR on the TCR CDR3 using the HTBI primer set. TCRdb re-called the multiplex PCR reads through MiXCR, storing one row per CDR3 protein. The table records around 280,000 distinct CDR3 sequences, 10% to 15% of them present only once. Uncontrolled infection, other autoimmune disease, pregnancy or lactation disqualified patients from enrolment. PBMCs were obtained from 10 ml fresh peripheral blood. The CDR3 extends over 14 amino acids. Germline CDR1 and CDR2: SGDLS and YYNGEE. Trimming cost V 4 bases and J 2 bases, with 13 bases left between them.

This TCR came from a woman aged 25 to 39 with Graves' hyperthyroidism that later progressed to Graves' ophthalmopathy. The chain is built from TRBV9 and TRBJ2-7; possibly TRBD2 for D (6 bases). The material sequenced was blood. CDR3 sequence: CASSSTGLTYEQYF. As DNA, the CDR3 is TGTGCCAGCAGCTCAACAGGACTAACCTACGAGCAGTACTTC.